A single sample gave rise to the 7 T cell receptor beta chains below, sequenced in a study of neurological immune-mediated disorders. TCRdb reanalysed the 5' RACE reads using MiXCR and keeps one entry per CDR3 protein. Of about 59,000 distinct CDR3 sequences listed, 20% to 30% were seen once; the top ten hold 3.5% to 5.5%. Time point specified: technical triplicate 2. The sample was PBMCs. These receptors were obtained from a man in his 60s with HTLV-1-associated myelopathy (HAM/TSP).

This clonotype was picked up many times. V and J are TRBV15 and TRBJ1-5, with 7 bases matching TRBD1. J gave up 2 bases and V 1 base, and 2 bases lay outside the gene matches. Germline loops: CDR1 LNHNV, CDR2 YYDKDF (reference sequence). This CDR3 comprises 15 residues. This CDR3 is CATSRATGGNQPQHF. The CDR3 DNA sequence: TGTGCCACCAGCAGAGCCACAGGGGGCAATCAGCCCCAGCATTTT.

This clonotype was seen more than once but under ten times. This rearrangement joins TRBV20-1 to TRBJ1-2, with TRBD1 matching over 9 bases. CDR1 is DFQATT and CDR2 is SNEGSKA in the germline V gene (reference sequence). The CDR3 spans 15 residues. Trimming took 0 bases from V and 7 from J; bases not matched to a gene: 9. DNA for the CDR3: TGCAGTGCTAGAGATTCGGTCCGGACAGGGGTTGGCTACACCTTC. Protein product: CSARDSVRTGVGYTF.

V and J are TRBV10-2 and TRBJ2-3; unclear D gene. The germline gives CDR1 WSHSY, CDR2 SAAADI. V lost 3 bases and J lost 6, with 7 bases in between. This CDR3 is 12 amino acids long. CDR3: CASSDPQDTQYF. Written as DNA, the CDR3 is TGCGCCAGCAGTGACCCTCAGGATACGCAGTATTTT.

This clonotype was seen a handful of times. The chain has TRBV9 and TRBJ2-2, with TRBD2 matching 13 bases. The CDR3 sequence is 17 residues long. CDR1 and CDR2 (germline): SGDLS, YYNGEE. V trimming: 0 bases; J trimming: 1 base; junction bases outside the gene matches: 0. The CDR3 region is CASSVGTSGRNTGELFF. The CDR3, as DNA: TGTGCCAGCAGCGTAGGGACTAGCGGGAGGAACACCGGGGAGCTGTTTTTT.

This clonotype was recorded at least ten times. The rearrangement links TRBV3-1 to TRBJ2-3; 11 positions match TRBD2. CDR3 length: 18 amino acids. V trimming: 2 bases; J trimming: 6 bases; junction bases outside the gene matches: 13. Germline CDR1 is LGHDT and CDR2 is YNNKEL (reference sequence). Here the CDR3 DNA reads TGTGCCAGCAGCCAAACTAGCGGGAGCCGGGGGTTTATGGATACGCAGTATTTT. Translation: CASSQTSGSRGFMDTQYF.

This clonotype was picked up many times. The chain couples TRBV12-3 or TRBV12-4 to TRBJ1-3, with D possibly TRBD1 on 5 matching bases. CDR3 size: 18 residues. The germline V and J ends were trimmed by 7 bases and 0 bases, with 22 bases remaining between them. The CDR3 is CASTGNYNRRTSGNTIYF. DNA of the CDR3: TGTGCCAGCACCGGAAATTATAACAGGCGAACCTCTGGAAACACCATATATTTT.

In the case of this clonotype: This could be a read error, since a much larger clone is one nucleotide away. The chain recombines TRBV2 with TRBJ2-5; no definite D call. The CDR3 loop spans 11 amino acids. CDR1 is SNHLY and CDR2 is FYNNEI in the germline V gene. The DNA of the CDR3 is TGTGCCAACAGTGTGAAGGAGACCCAGTACTTC. It is translated as CANSVKETQYF.